These 8 T cell receptor beta chains originate from one sample sequenced in a study of PD-L1 blockade in urothelial cancer. Clones were read by immunoSEQ multiplex PCR, and TCRdb kept only the in-frame ones, dropping some. The sample carries tens of thousands of clones, approximately 86% recorded once. Documented time point: pretreatment peripheral blood. The input for sequencing was PBMCs, taken around atezolizumab (anti-PD-L1) treatment. Receptors originate from a man aged 60-69 years with urothelial cancer.

This sequence joins TRBV19 and TRBJ1-5, with 8 nucleotides matching TRBD1. V was pared by 3 bases and J by 4 bases, with 5 bases of the junction left unmatched. Looked up from germline, CDR1 is LNHDA and CDR2 is SQIVND (reference sequence). This CDR3 has 15 residues. CDR3 sequence reads: CASSIGTGENQPQHF. The DNA of the CDR3 is TGTGCCAGTAGTATTGGGACAGGAGAGAATCAGCCCCAGCATTTT.

The sample holds one count of this clone. The V call is TRBV6-1, the J call TRBJ1-2; TRBD1 is a possible D gene (6 bases). CDR1 MNHNS and CDR2 SASEGT come from the germline V gene. This CDR3 comprises 14 residues. V shed 4 bases and J shed 8 bases, with 17 bases lying between them. The CDR3 nucleotides read TGTGCCAGCAGTGGACGACAGGTCCGCGGGGGCTACACCTTC. Protein sequence: CASSGRQVRGGYTF.

V gene TRBV7-8 combines with J gene TRBJ1-1; D is perhaps TRBD1 (6 bases). The germline V and J ends were trimmed by 3 bases and 1 base, with 9 bases remaining between them. The CDR3 runs 14 residues. CDR1 SGHVS and CDR2 FQNEAQ come from the germline V gene. CDR3 sequence (DNA): TGTGCCAGCAGCTTCGGACAGAAGAACACTGAAGCTTTCTTT. Protein product: CASSFGQKNTEAFF.

The CDR3 is CASSQGWGPGNEQFF. In nucleotides, the CDR3 is TGTGCCAGCAGCCAAGGCTGGGGGCCAGGCAATGAGCAGTTCTTC. The rearrangement uses TRBV14 and TRBJ2-1; D might be TRBD1 (6 bases). In germline, CDR1 is SGHDN, CDR2 FVKESK. The CDR3 runs to 15 residues. Deletions cut 1 base from V and 6 bases from J, with 13 bases between.

The chain joins TRBV4-1 to TRBJ2-3, with 8 bases matching TRBD2. The V and J ends lost 1 base and 4 bases, in that order; junction bases with no gene match: 10. The CDR3 has 17 amino acids. Germline lookup yields CDR1 MGHRA and CDR2 YSYEKL. CDR3 sequence: CASSQGRRLATADTQYF. The CDR3 DNA follows: TGCGCCAGCAGCCAAGGCCGCCGACTAGCGACGGCAGATACGCAGTATTTT.

V is TRBV11-2 and J is TRBJ1-6; D is unclear. V was trimmed by 5 bases and J by 4 bases, leaving 6 bases between them. The germline V gene encodes CDR1 SGHAT and CDR2 FQNNGV. The CDR3 totals 13 residues. In DNA form, the CDR3 reads TGTGCCAGCAGCCTCCAGTATAATTCACCCCTCCACTTT. Translated, it gives CASSLQYNSPLHF.

The genes are TRBV18 and TRBJ2-3; the D is unclear. The CDR3 is made up of 14 amino acids. V was trimmed by 2 bases and J by 4 bases, leaving 10 bases between them. Germline CDR1 KGHSH, CDR2 LQKENI. The CDR3 nucleotides read TGTGCCAGCTCACCATTCATCGAGGCAGATACGCAGTATTTT. Its translation is CASSPFIEADTQYF.

This clone was picked up one time. The chain links TRBV9 to TRBJ2-3, with 8 bases aligning to TRBD1. Germline lookup yields CDR1 SGDLS and CDR2 YYNGEE. Trimming took 1 base from V and 2 from J; bases not matched to a gene: 6. The CDR3 consists of 16 residues. Here the CDR3 DNA reads TGTGCCAGCAGCGTAAGGCCAGGGGGCCTCACAGATACGCAGTATTTT. Translating gives CASSVRPGGLTDTQYF.